The text below deals with one T cell receptor beta chain. The antigen it binds to is not known. There are no base qualities to consult, and no much larger clone falls within one base. Per the germline V gene, SGHNT is the CDR1 and YENEEA is the CDR2. Trimming at the junction amounts to 4 bases on V and 8 bases on J, and the germline ends lie 11 bases apart. The CDR3 sequence holds 12 residues, the cysteine and phenylalanine included. Only the CDR3 DNA stays, 36 bases, in frame from base 1. Per the publication, the time point label means: baseline, week 1 (first vaccination visit). The treatment or condition label for this specimen denotes: pre-vaccination baseline after standard-of-care therapy. Newly diagnosed WHO grade 3 or 4 IDH1-mutant astrocytomas showing loss of nuclear ATRX were present in the donors. The samples were drawn from NOA16, a multicentre, single-arm, open-label phase I trial in Germany that tested a mutant IDH1 peptide vaccine in humans for the first time. For immunogenicity testing, the blood drawn at visit V03 was used as the baseline sample. Genomic DNA for TCRB sequencing was extracted from EDTA blood using the DNeasy Blood and Tissue Kit.

The library was prepared using the immunoSEQ multiplex PCR assay. Rearranged TCR beta chain sequences were amplified using the hsTCRB Kit according to the manufacturer's protocol. An Illumina MiSeq was used to sequence the TCRB libraries. In the paper's pipeline: The kit vendor's proprietary platform handled demultiplexing, trimming and gene mapping. This is the immuneACCESS table as TCRdb keeps it, with only in-frame sequences that have V and J called. A part of the clones is gone; compared with another copy, unresolved V genes explain less than half, and the rest is unexplained. V and J calls and clone size are given by that table; D and trimming were obtained from the DNA. Within this sample are around 54,000 clones, with roughly 80% of them counted one time only. The ten largest account for roughly 19% of the sample. This entry is derived from a study of a mutant IDH1 vaccine in newly diagnosed glioma (dated by TCRdb to the early 2020s). Study-level background: Of the approximately 35 treated patients, approximately 60% were male and 37.5% were female, and the mean age was approximately 40 years. Peripheral blood samples were drawn at six visits, namely V03 (baseline), V05, V07, V10, V12 and V13. Longitudinal TCRB deep sequencing was done for some 26 treated patients, wherever samples were available for exploratory analyses. Before enrollment, patients had received standard therapy of radiotherapy alone, temozolomide alone, or radiochemotherapy with temozolomide; most received the combination. The full study reports these points: Selection of PBMC samples for TCRB deep sequencing was based on availability. Across multiple MHC alleles, vaccine-induced immune responses were seen in around 93% of patients. The authors stated that sample limitations prevented analyses of patient blood samples from being reproduced. No apparent relationship was observed between pseudoprogression and alterations in the top peripheral T cell clonotypes detected by TCRB sequencing.

This clonotype originated in a young man with glioma. Recombination linked TRBV11-3 to TRBJ1-1; the D gene is unclear. Material: PBMCs, obtained from a glioma patient treated with radiotherapy, temozolomide or both. The base sequence is TGTGCCAGCAGCTCCAGCCGTGGCGAAGCTTTCTTT. This gives the protein CASSSSRGEAFF.